This is a list of T cell receptor beta chains from one sample in a study of cytomegalovirus exposure and HLA in healthy donors. The method was immunoSEQ multiplex PCR; TCRdb's version includes in-frame clones alone and lacks a portion of them. This table holds 30,000 to 40,000 clones. Source material: PBMCs. The receptor set was obtained from a woman in her thirties or forties in good health and CMV-seropositive. CDR3s include the opening cysteine and the closing phenylalanine or tryptophan.

J gene: TRBJ2-2
V gene: TRBV5-1
CDR3 protein: CASSLETSGANTGELFF

J gene: TRBJ1-1
V gene: TRBV6-5
CDR3 protein: CASSQRGTEAFF

J gene: TRBJ2-1
V gene: TRBV7-2
CDR3 protein: CASSLGASGAREQFF

J gene: TRBJ1-3
V gene: TRBV30
CDR3 protein: CAWMVPGGNTIYF

J gene: TRBJ1-2
V gene: TRBV11-2
CDR3 protein: CASSPDRGGGYTF

J gene: TRBJ1-1
V gene: TRBV6-5
CDR3 protein: CASVDRVDEAFF

J gene: TRBJ1-2
V gene: TRBV4-2
CDR3 protein: CASSQDPGGFGYTF

J gene: TRBJ1-1
V gene: TRBV7-9
CDR3 protein: CASSFSMNTEAFF

J gene: TRBJ2-1
V gene: TRBV30
CDR3 protein: CAWSPSWTRVNEQFF

J gene: TRBJ2-3
V gene: TRBV7-9
CDR3 protein: CASRGGGLSWGDTQYF

J gene: TRBJ2-7
V gene: TRBV5-8
CDR3 protein: CASSPAGGFGYEQYF

J gene: TRBJ1-2
V gene: TRBV9
CDR3 protein: CASSAGGRGAYGYTF

J gene: TRBJ1-4
V gene: TRBV30
CDR3 protein: CAWTPKGTLYEKLFF

J gene: TRBJ2-7
V gene: TRBV5-1
CDR3 protein: CASSFLRDTSYEQYF